This TCR beta chain stems from a study of T cell changes during pregnancy in multiple sclerosis. V was cut by 2 bases and J by 1 base, with 11 bases left in between. The CDR3 covers 15 residues. CDR1 is MNHEY and CDR2 is SVGAGI in the germline V gene. TCRdb keeps only in-frame clones here, not all; method: immunoSEQ multiplex PCR. The table includes under 85,000 clones, around 90% detected once. This receptor was taken from a female donor in good health, enrolled as a control in a pregnancy study. The chain joins TRBV6-5 to TRBJ1-1, with D perhaps TRBD1 (5 bases). This specimen consisted of CD4+ T cells from peripheral blood mononuclear cells, obtained in the third trimester of pregnancy. In DNA form, the CDR3 reads TGTGCCAGCAGTTACGAGCCAGGGTGGAACACTGAAGCTTTCTTT. This sequence encodes CASSYEPGWNTEAFF.